This T cell receptor beta chain was recovered during a study of spatial heterogeneity in lung cancer. Across the study: Among detected sequences, beta-chain ones consistently exceeded alpha-chain ones in number.

This CDR3 has 13 amino acids. Germline assignment: CDR1 SNHLY and CDR2 FYNNEI. Between the trimmed V and J ends, which lost 4 bases and 4 bases, there was a span of 11 bases. Study-wide points: Tumor mutation count correlated with how many alpha and beta TCRs expanded intratumorally. Estimates put coverage of tumor T cells approximately 7.4% for alpha and over 12% for beta chains.

This clonotype has a count of ten or more. Antigen unknown. On each TCR cDNA molecule, a unique molecular identifier was present. TCRdb itself ran the 5' RACE reads through MiXCR, one entry per CDR3 protein. The sample yields tens of thousands of distinct CDR3 sequences, 4% to 5.5% seen once. Noted time point: sample taken at primary tumor resection. Samples came from roughly 72 TRACERx patients with untreated early-stage lung cancer. The chain recombines TRBV2 with TRBJ2-7; D gene uncertain. Sequenced here: lung tumor tissue, sampled at surgery. The sequence was obtained from a male donor with early-stage non-small cell lung cancer. The chain's CDR3 is CASSGLVTYEQYF. The CDR3 DNA sequence: TGTGCCAGCAGTGGGCTAGTCACATACGAGCAGTACTTC.